Listed below are T cell receptor beta chains from one sample, sequenced in a study of vaccination and CD4 T cells after COVID-19. TCRdb re-called the PCR reads with MiXCR, one entry per CDR3 protein. The profile shows 25,000 to 35,000 distinct CDR3 sequences, 50% of them singletons. The sequencing here drew on CD4+ T cells from blood, taken about 7 months after SARS-CoV-2 vaccination. These receptors originate from a human donor who had recovered from COVID-19. The CDR3 runs from the conserved cysteine through the conserved F or W. D genes are given only for firm matches. Rows give clone size only sometimes, using once, few, many, or a class for an expanded clone.

>TRBV7-9|TRBD2|TRBJ2-3|NA
CASSTTHTSGRATNTQYF
TGTGCCAGCAGCACCACACATACTAGCGGGAGGGCCACGAATACGCAGTATTTT
>TRBV25-1|NA|TRBJ1-6|few
CASSGRTNSPLHF
TGTGCCAGCAGTGGGCGGACTAATTCACCCCTCCACTTT
>TRBV20-1|TRBD2|TRBJ2-7|few
CSARRGTSGLYEQYF
TGCAGTGCTAGGAGGGGGACTAGCGGGCTCTACGAGCAGTACTTC
>TRBV4-3|TRBD2|TRBJ2-1|NA
CASSQEAGYNEQFF
TGCGCCAGCAGCCAAGAAGCGGGGTACAATGAGCAGTTCTTC
>TRBV2|NA|TRBJ2-3|NA
CASSDHAGTDTQYF
TGTGCCAGCAGTGACCATGCGGGCACAGATACGCAGTATTTT
>TRBV20-1|TRBD1|TRBJ2-1|few
CSAGPGQSYNEQFF
TGCAGTGCCGGCCCGGGACAGTCCTACAATGAGCAGTTCTTC
>TRBV7-6|TRBD2|TRBJ2-5|few
CASSLGGGQETQYF
TGTGCCAGCAGCTTAGGCGGGGGGCAAGAGACCCAGTACTTC
>TRBV6-1|NA|TRBJ2-7|NA
CASSEAPGRRVNEQYF
TGTGCCAGCAGTGAAGCTCCAGGTCGGAGGGTGAACGAGCAGTACTTC
>TRBV19|TRBD2|TRBJ2-5|few
CASSPPGGGKGETQYF
TGTGCCAGTAGTCCGCCAGGCGGGGGGAAGGGGGAGACCCAGTACTTC
>TRBV10-3|TRBD1|TRBJ2-6|NA
CAAHSGQGTGGANVLTF
TGTGCCGCCCACTCGGGACAGGGGACGGGTGGGGCCAACGTCCTGACTTTC
>TRBV20-1|NA|TRBJ1-1|NA
CSARDLGRTEAFF
TGCAGTGCTAGAGATCTGGGGCGGACTGAAGCTTTCTTT
>TRBV28|TRBD1|TRBJ1-2|few
CASSSSLRTGGFNYGYTF
TGTGCCAGCAGTTCTTCATTACGAACAGGGGGATTCAACTATGGCTACACCTTC
>TRBV28|NA|TRBJ2-7|once
CASSLGGNANSYEQYF
TGTGCCAGCAGCCTGGGTGGGAACGCCAACTCCTACGAGCAGTACTTC
>TRBV28|NA|TRBJ1-6|few
CATLAVGGQIPHNSPLHF
TGTGCCACCCTAGCCGTCGGTGGACAGATTCCCCATAATTCACCCCTCCACTTT
>TRBV27|TRBD2|TRBJ2-1|NA
CASSTSGSYNEQFF
TGTGCCAGCAGTACCAGCGGGAGTTACAATGAGCAGTTCTTC
>TRBV19|NA|TRBJ1-5|NA
CASSMGKGSNNQPQHF
TGTGCCAGTAGTATGGGCAAGGGGAGCAACAATCAGCCCCAGCATTTT
>TRBV7-9|NA|TRBJ1-2|NA
CASSLESTGREGYTF
TGTGCCAGCAGCTTAGAGAGCACAGGCAGAGAGGGCTACACCTTC
>TRBV7-9|TRBD2|TRBJ2-1|NA
CASSIVAGRTYNEQFF
TGTGCCAGCAGCATCGTAGCGGGTAGAACCTACAATGAGCAGTTCTTC
>TRBV11-2|NA|TRBJ2-7|NA
CASSQLQGRGNPYEQYF
TGTGCCAGCAGCCAATTACAGGGGCGCGGGAATCCCTACGAGCAGTACTTC
>TRBV21-1|NA|TRBJ1-1|NA
CASSKKRRGQYTEAFF
TGTGCCAGCAGCAAAAAGAGGAGGGGGCAGTACACTGAAGCTTTCTTT
>TRBV20-1|TRBD2|TRBJ2-7|NA
CSAKRGTTEQYF
TGCAGTGCTAAACGCGGGACTACCGAGCAGTACTTC
>TRBV7-6|NA|TRBJ1-2|NA
CANSFRAEYGYTF
TGTGCCAACAGCTTCAGGGCGGAGTATGGCTACACCTTC
>TRBV15|TRBD2|TRBJ2-5|few
CATSSPPGLASPETQYF
TGTGCCACCAGCAGCCCCCCGGGACTAGCCTCCCCAGAGACCCAGTACTTC
>TRBV19|NA|TRBJ2-7|few
CASSSWDGTYEQYF
TGTGCCAGTAGTTCCTGGGACGGAACCTACGAGCAGTACTTC
>TRBV24-1|NA|TRBJ2-5|few
CATSDPRSQETQYF
TGTGCCACCAGTGACCCCCGCAGCCAAGAGACCCAGTACTTC
>TRBV7-9|NA|TRBJ1-1|NA
CASSPPARATEAFF
TGTGCCAGCAGCCCCCCGGCGAGAGCCACTGAAGCTTTCTTT
>TRBV6-1|NA|TRBJ1-5|medium-sized
CASRIFGEPQHF
TGTGCCAGCAGGATCTTCGGGGAGCCCCAGCATTTT
>TRBV20-1|TRBD2|TRBJ2-1|few
CSARFLAGSEQFF
TGCAGTGCTAGATTTTTAGCGGGAAGTGAGCAGTTCTTC
>TRBV20-1|TRBD2|TRBJ2-7|NA
CSAAGTRAYEQYF
TGCAGTGCTGCCGGGACTAGGGCCTACGAGCAGTACTTC
>TRBV6-1|NA|TRBJ1-2|NA
CASSLRVINGYTF
TGTGCCAGCAGCCTCAGGGTTATTAATGGCTACACCTTC
>TRBV7-9|NA|TRBJ2-5|NA
CASSSRDGHQETQYF
TGTGCCAGCAGCTCCCGGGACGGTCACCAAGAGACCCAGTACTTC
>TRBV6-1|NA|TRBJ1-1|NA
CASRTSYGGSGTEAFF
TGTGCCAGCAGGACATCCTATGGGGGGTCGGGGACTGAAGCTTTCTTT
>TRBV6-2/TRBV6-3|TRBD2|TRBJ2-3|NA
CASKGLLGDTQYF
TGTGCCAGCAAGGGACTACTAGGAGATACGCAGTATTTT
>TRBV19|TRBD1|TRBJ1-2|few
CASSIEPATGAFTF
TGTGCCAGTAGTATAGAGCCAGCGACAGGGGCCTTCACCTTC
>TRBV20-1|TRBD2|TRBJ2-7|NA
CSARAAGGQSYEQYF
TGCAGTGCTAGAGCCGCGGGAGGGCAGTCCTACGAGCAGTACTTC
>TRBV20-1|NA|TRBJ2-7|medium-sized
CSASSGLSHYEQYF
TGCAGTGCTAGTTCAGGTCTATCCCACTACGAGCAGTACTTC
>TRBV6-1|TRBD1|TRBJ2-7|few
CASRDRTGGYEQYF
TGTGCCAGCAGGGACCGGACAGGGGGCTACGAGCAGTACTTC
>TRBV7-9|TRBD1|TRBJ2-5|NA
CASSLGGTGGEETQYF
TGTGCCAGCAGCTTAGGGGGGACAGGGGGCGAGGAGACCCAGTACTTC
>TRBV24-1|TRBD2|TRBJ2-7|NA
CATSSGARYEQYF
TGTGCCACGTCAAGCGGGGCTCGCTACGAGCAGTACTTC
>TRBV6-1|TRBD2|TRBJ2-2|NA
CASSDLGAGANTGELFF
TGTGCCAGCAGTGATCTCGGTGCGGGAGCGAACACCGGGGAGCTGTTTTTT
>TRBV27|TRBD1|TRBJ2-7|once
CASSFRRTGGIFSYEQYF
TGTGCCAGCAGTTTCCGGAGGACAGGGGGCATCTTTTCCTACGAGCAGTACTTC
>TRBV27|NA|TRBJ1-2|NA
CASSLGRPGNGGYTF
TGTGCCAGCAGTTTAGGCCGCCCGGGGAACGGTGGCTACACCTTC
>TRBV10-1|TRBD2|TRBJ2-5|few
CASSESGAGGLETQYF
TGCGCCAGCAGTGAGTCAGGAGCGGGAGGGTTGGAGACCCAGTACTTC
>TRBV7-9|TRBD2|TRBJ2-1|NA
CASSNGLAGYNEQFF
TGTGCCAGCAGCAACGGACTAGCGGGCTACAATGAGCAGTTCTTC
>TRBV6-2/TRBV6-3|NA|TRBJ1-2|once
CASSYEGWGDYGYTF
TGTGCCAGCAGTTACGAAGGGTGGGGAGACTATGGCTACACCTTC
>TRBV7-2|NA|TRBJ1-2|few
CASSLGPWTSRGYTF
TGTGCCAGCAGCCTAGGTCCTTGGACCTCACGGGGCTACACCTTC
>TRBV6-2/TRBV6-3|TRBD2|TRBJ2-5|few
CASSPPTSLQETQYF
TGTGCCAGCAGTCCGCCGACTAGCCTCCAAGAGACCCAGTACTTC
>TRBV2|NA|TRBJ1-6|NA
CASKKVGLLNSPLHF
TGTGCCAGCAAGAAGGTGGGACTACTAAATTCACCCCTCCACTTT
>TRBV28|NA|TRBJ2-7|NA
CASSSTYEQYF
TGTGCCAGCAGCTCTACCTACGAGCAGTACTTC
>TRBV7-9|NA|TRBJ2-5|NA
CASSLLGRETQYF
TGTGCCAGCAGCTTACTGGGAAGGGAGACCCAGTACTTC
>TRBV6-1|TRBD2|TRBJ2-1|NA
CASCPGLAGANEQFF
TGTGCCAGTTGTCCCGGACTAGCGGGAGCCAATGAGCAGTTCTTC
>TRBV7-9|NA|TRBJ1-1|medium-sized
CASSLDMNTEAFF
TGTGCCAGCAGCCTAGACATGAACACTGAAGCTTTCTTT
>TRBV7-8|NA|TRBJ1-2|NA
CASSLTGQTVYGYTF
TGTGCCAGCAGCTTAACCGGACAGACAGTCTATGGCTACACCTTC
>TRBV7-9|TRBD1|TRBJ2-2|medium-sized
CASSSTGKGGELFF
TGTGCCAGCAGCTCGACAGGGAAGGGCGGGGAGCTGTTTTTT
>TRBV4-2|NA|TRBJ2-5|NA
CASSQAHHQETQYF
TGTGCCAGCAGCCAAGCACACCACCAAGAGACCCAGTACTTC